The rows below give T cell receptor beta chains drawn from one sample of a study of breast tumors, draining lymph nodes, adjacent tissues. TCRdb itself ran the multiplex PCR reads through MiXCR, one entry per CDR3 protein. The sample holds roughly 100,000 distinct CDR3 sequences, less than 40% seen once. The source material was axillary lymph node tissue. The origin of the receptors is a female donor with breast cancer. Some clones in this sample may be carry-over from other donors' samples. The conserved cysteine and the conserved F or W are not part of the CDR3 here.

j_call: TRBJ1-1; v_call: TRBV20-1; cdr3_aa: SARSGQVRIEAF
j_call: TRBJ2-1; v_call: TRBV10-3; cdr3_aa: AISELAGGTRSSYNEQF
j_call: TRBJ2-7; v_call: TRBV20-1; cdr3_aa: SASTSGTSAIGEGYEQY
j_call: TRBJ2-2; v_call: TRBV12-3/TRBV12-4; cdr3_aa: ASSLNRGTGELF
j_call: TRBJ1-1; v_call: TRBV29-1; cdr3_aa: STDGRTNTEAF
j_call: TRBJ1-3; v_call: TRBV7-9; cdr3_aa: ASSLQGNTIY
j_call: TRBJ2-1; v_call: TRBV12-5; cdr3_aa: ASGRGLAVGNEQF
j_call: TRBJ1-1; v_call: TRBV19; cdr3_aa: ASSDRNTEAF
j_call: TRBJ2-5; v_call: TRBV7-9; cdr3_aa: ASSRPSGVQETQY
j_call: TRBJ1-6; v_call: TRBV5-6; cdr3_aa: ASSPGDSPLH
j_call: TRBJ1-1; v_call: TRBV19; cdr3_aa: ASSKTRNTEAF
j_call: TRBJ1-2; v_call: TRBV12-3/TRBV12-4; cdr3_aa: ASSLAGTDYGYT
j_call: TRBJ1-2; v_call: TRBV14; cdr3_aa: ASSRRQGRSSYGYT
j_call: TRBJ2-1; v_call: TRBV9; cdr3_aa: ASSVGTSRNNEQF
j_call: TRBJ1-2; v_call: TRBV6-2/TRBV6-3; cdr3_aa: ASSMGQVARRTGCT
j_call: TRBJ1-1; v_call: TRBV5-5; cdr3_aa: ASTRKVTGGTEAF
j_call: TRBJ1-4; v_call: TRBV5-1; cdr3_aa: ASSLIPGPNEKLF
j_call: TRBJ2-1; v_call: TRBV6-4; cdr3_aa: ASSSQSGRTNNEQF
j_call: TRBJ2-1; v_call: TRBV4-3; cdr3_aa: ASSQDLRDEQF
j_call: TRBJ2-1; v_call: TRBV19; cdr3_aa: ASSISGGARYEQF
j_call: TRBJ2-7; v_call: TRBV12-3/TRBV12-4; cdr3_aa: ASSFVPGQLAYEQY
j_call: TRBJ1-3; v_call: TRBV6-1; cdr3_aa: ASSERLDRYSGNTIY
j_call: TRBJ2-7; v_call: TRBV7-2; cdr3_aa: ASSLEVGEQY
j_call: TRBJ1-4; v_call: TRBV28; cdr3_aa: ASSPLGQATNEKLF
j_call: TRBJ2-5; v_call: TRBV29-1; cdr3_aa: SVVGYQETQY
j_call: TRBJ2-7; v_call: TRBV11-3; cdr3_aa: ASSSGPTYEQY
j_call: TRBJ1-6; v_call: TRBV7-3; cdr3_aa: ASSRTGRGGNSPLH
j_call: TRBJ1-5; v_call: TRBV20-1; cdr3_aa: SASGRAGSNQPQH
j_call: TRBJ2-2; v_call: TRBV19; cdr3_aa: ASIPGPTGELF
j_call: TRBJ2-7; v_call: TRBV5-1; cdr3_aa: ASKETGRHEQY
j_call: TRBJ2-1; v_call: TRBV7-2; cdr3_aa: ASTLGVLSYNEQF
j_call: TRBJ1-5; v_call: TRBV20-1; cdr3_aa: SARGTAYSNQPQH
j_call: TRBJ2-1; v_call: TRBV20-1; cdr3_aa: SARDLQGWNEQF
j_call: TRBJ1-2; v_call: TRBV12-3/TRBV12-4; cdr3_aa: ASRPTRTPRLGYA
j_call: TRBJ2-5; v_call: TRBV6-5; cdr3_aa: ASSYYPDRGPETQY
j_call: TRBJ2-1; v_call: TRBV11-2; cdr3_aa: ASSLVDSGDSYNEQF
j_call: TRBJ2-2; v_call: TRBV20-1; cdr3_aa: SARVTDTGELF